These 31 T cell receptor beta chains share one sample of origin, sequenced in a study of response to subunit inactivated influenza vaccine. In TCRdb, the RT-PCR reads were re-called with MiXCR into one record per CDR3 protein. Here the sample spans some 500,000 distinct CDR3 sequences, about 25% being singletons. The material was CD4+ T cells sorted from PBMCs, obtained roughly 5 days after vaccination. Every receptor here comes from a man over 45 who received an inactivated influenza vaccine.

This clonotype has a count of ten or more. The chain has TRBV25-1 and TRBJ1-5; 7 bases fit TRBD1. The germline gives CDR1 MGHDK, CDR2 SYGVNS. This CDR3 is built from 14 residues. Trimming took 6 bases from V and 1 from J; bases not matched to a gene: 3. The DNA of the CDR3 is TGTGCCAGCAGCCAGACAGGGAGCAATCAGCCCCAGCATTTT. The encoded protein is CASSQTGSNQPQHF. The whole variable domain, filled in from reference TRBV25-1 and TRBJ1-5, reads EADIYQTPRYLVIGTGKKITLECSQTMGHDKMYWYQQDPGMELHLIHYSYGVNSTEKGDLSSESTVSRIRTEHFPLTLESARPSHTSQYLCASSQTGSNQPQHFGDGTRLSIL.

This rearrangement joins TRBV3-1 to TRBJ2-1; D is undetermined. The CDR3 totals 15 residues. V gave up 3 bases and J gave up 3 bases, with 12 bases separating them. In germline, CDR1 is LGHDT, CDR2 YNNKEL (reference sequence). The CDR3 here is CASSHRLTNYNEQFF. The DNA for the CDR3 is TGTGCCAGCAGCCATAGACTCACTAACTACAATGAGCAGTTCTTC.

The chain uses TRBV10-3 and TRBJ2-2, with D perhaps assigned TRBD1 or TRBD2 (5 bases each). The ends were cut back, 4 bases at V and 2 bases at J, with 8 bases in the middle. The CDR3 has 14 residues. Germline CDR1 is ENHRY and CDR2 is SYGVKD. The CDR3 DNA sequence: TGTGCCATCAGTGGCAGGGACAACACCGGGGAGCTGTTTTTT. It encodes CAISGRDNTGELFF.

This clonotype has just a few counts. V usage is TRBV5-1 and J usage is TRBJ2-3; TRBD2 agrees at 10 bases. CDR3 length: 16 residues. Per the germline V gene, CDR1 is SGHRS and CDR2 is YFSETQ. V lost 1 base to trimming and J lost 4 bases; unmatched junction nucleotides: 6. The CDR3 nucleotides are TGCGCCAGCAGCTTGCCTAGCGGGAGTAGCGCAGATACGCAGTATTTT. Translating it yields CASSLPSGSSADTQYF.

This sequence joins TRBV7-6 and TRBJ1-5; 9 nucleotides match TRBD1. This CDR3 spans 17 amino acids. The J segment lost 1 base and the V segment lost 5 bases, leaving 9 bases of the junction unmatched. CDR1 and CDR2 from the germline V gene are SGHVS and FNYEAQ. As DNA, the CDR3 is TGTGCCAGCAGCGCAGGACAGGGGTGGGCAAGCAATCAGCCCCAGCATTTT. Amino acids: CASSAGQGWASNQPQHF.

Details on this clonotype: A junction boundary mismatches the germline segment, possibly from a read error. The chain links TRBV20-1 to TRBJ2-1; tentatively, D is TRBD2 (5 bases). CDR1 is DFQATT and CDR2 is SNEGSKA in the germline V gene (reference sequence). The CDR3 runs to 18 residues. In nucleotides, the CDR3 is TGCTGTGCTAGAAAACAAGTAGAGGGCCCGTACCCCTACAATGAGCAGTTCTTC. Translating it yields CCARKQVEGPYPYNEQFF.

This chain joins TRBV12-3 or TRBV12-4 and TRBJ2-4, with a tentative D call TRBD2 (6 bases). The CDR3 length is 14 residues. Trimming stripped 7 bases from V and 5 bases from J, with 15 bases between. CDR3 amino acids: CASTFGSSENIQYF. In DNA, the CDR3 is TGTGCCAGCACCTTCGGGAGCTCTGAAAACATTCAGTACTTC.

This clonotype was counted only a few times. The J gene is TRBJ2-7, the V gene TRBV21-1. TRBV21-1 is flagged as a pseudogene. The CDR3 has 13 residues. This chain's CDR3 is CASSNRIVYEQYF. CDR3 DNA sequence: TGTGCCAGCAGCAACAGGATCGTCTACGAGCAGTACTTC.

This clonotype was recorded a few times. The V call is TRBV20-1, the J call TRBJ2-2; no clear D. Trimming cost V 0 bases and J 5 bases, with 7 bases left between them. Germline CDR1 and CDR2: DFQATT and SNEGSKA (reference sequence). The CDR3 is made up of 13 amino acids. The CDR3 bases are TGCAGTGCTAGAGATTGGGTAACCGGGGAGCTGTTTTTT. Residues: CSARDWVTGELFF.

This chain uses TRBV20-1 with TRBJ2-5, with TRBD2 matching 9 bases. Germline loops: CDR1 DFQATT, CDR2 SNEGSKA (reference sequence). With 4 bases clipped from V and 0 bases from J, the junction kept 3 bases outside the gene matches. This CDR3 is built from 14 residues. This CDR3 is CSAKRGAYQETQYF. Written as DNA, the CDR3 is TGCAGTGCTAAGCGGGGGGCCTACCAAGAGACCCAGTACTTC.

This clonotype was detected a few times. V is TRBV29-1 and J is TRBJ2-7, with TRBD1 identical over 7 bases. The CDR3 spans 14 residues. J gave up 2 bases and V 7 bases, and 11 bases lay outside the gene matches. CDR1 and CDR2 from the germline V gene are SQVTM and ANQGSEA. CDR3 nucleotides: TGCAGCGCAACAGGGAAGGGGGCAACCTACGAGCAGTACTTC. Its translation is CSATGKGATYEQYF.

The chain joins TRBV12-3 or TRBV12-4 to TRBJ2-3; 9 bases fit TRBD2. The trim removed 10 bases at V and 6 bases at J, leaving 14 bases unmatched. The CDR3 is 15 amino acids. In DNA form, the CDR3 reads TGTGCCACCGCGTTTAGCGGGAGTTTGTTGGATACGCAGTATTTT. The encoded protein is CATAFSGSLLDTQYF.

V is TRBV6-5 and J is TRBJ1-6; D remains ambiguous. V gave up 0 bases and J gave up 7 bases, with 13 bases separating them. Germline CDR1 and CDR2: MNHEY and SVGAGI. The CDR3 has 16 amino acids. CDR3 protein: CASSYSGRWGNSPLHF. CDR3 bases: TGTGCCAGCAGTTACTCCGGCCGTTGGGGAAATTCACCCCTCCACTTT.

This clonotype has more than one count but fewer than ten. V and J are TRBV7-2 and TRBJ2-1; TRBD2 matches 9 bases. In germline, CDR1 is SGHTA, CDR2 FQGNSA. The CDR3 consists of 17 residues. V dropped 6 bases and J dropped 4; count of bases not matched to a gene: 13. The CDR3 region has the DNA TGTGCCAGCAGTGGACTAGCGAGAGGTTGGGCTTACAATGAGCAGTTCTTC. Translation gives CASSGLARGWAYNEQFF.

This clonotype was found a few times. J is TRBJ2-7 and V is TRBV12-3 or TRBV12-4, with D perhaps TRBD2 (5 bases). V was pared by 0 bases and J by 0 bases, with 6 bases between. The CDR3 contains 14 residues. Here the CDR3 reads CASSLARGSYEQYF. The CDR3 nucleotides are TGTGCCAGCAGTTTAGCCCGGGGCTCCTACGAGCAGTACTTC.

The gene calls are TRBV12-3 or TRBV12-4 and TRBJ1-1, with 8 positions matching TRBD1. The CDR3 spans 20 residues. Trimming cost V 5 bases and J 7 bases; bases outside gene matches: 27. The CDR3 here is CASSPGSIGTGTGLRSEAFF. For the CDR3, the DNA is TGTGCCAGCAGTCCAGGAAGTATTGGAACCGGGACAGGACTCCGGAGTGAAGCTTTCTTT.

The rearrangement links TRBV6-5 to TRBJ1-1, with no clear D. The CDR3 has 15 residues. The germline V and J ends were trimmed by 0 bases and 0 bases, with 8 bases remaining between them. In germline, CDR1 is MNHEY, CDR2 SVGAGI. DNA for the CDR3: TGTGCCAGCAGTTACTCGGGCAGTATGAACACTGAAGCTTTCTTT. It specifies CASSYSGSMNTEAFF.

In DNA form, the CDR3 reads TGTGCCATCAGTTCCCCGACAGGGGCTTCCTACGAGCAGTACTTC. Protein: CAISSPTGASYEQYF. The rearrangement uses TRBV10-3 and TRBJ2-7, with TRBD1 matching over 8 bases. CDR3 length: 15 residues. Germline CDR1 is ENHRY and CDR2 is SYGVKD. V shed 5 bases and J 1 base; nucleotides not matched to a gene: 7.

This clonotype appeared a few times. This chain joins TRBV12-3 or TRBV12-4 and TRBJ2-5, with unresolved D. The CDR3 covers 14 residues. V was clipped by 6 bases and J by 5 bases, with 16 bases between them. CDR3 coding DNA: TGTGCCAGCAGCCCCACTCGAAATCGGGAGACCCAGTACTTC. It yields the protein CASSPTRNRETQYF.

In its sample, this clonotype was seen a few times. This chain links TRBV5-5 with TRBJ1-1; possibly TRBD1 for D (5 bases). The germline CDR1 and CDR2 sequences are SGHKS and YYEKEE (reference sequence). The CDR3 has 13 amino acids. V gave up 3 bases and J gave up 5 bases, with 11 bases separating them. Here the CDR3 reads CASSSVPGTEAFF. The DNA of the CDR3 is TGTGCCAGCAGCTCGGTACCAGGGACTGAAGCTTTCTTT. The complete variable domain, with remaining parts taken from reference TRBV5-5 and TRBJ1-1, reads DAGVTQSPTHLIKTRGQQVTLRCSPISGHKSVSWYQQVLGQGPQFIFQYYEKEERGRGNFPDRFSARQFPNYSSELNVNALLLGDSALYLCASSSVPGTEAFFGQGTRLTVV.

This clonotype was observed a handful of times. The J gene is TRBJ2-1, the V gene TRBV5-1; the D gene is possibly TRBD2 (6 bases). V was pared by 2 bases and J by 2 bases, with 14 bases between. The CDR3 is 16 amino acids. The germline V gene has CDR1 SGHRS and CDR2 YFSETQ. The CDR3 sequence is CASSFRRPGAYNEQFF. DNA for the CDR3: TGCGCCAGCAGCTTCAGGCGACCGGGAGCCTACAATGAGCAGTTCTTC.

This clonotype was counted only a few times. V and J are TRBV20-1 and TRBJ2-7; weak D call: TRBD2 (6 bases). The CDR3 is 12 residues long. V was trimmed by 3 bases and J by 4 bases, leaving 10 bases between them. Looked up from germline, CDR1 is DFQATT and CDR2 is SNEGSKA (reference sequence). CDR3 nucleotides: TGCAGTGCTAGGGGGGGTATGTACGAGCAGTACTTC. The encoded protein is CSARGGMYEQYF.

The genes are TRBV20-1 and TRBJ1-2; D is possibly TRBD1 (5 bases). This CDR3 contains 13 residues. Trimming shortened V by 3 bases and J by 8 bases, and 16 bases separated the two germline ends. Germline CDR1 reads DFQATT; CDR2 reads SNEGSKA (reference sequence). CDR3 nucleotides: TGCAGTGCTAGTGGGGACCGTCCGGGGGGCTACACCTTC. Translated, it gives CSASGDRPGGYTF.

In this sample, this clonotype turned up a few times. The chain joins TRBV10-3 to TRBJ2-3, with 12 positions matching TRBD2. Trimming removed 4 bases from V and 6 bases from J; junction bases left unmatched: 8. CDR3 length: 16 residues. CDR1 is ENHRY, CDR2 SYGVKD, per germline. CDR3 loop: CAISVRTSGDLDTQYF. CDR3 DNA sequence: TGTGCCATCAGTGTTAGGACTAGCGGGGATCTCGATACGCAGTATTTT.

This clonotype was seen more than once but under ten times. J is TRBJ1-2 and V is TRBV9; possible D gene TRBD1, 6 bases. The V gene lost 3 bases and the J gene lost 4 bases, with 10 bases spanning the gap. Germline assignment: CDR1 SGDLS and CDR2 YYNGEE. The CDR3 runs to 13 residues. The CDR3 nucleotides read TGTGCCAGCAGCGCCGGACAGCCCTATGGCTACACCTTC. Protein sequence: CASSAGQPYGYTF. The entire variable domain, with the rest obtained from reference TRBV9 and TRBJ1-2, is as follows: DSGVTQTPKHLITATGQRVTLRCSPRSGDLSVYWYQQSLDQGLQFLIQYYNGEERAKGNILERFSAQQFPDLHSELNLSSLELGDSALYFCASSAGQPYGYTFGSGTRLTVV.

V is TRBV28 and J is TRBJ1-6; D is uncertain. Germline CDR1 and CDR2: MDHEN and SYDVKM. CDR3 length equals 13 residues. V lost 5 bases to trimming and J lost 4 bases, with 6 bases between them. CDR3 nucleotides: TGTGCCAGCAGTGAGCGGTATAATTCACCCCTCCACTTT. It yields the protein CASSERYNSPLHF.

This CDR3 reads CASSLDGLVYNEQFF. In DNA, the CDR3 is TGTGCCAGCAGCTTAGACGGACTAGTCTACAATGAGCAGTTCTTC. The gene calls are TRBV7-2 and TRBJ2-1, with 7 positions matching TRBD2. The V segment lost 1 base and the J segment 3 bases; nucleotides outside the gene matches: 3. CDR1 and CDR2 from the germline V gene are SGHTA and FQGNSA. The CDR3 spans 15 residues.

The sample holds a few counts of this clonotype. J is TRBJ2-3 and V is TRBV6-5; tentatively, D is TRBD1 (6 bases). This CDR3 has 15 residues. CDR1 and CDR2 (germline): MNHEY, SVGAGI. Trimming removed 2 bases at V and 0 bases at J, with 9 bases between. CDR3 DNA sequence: TGTGCCAGCAGTTACAGGGACACTAGCACAGATACGCAGTATTTT. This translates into CASSYRDTSTDTQYF.

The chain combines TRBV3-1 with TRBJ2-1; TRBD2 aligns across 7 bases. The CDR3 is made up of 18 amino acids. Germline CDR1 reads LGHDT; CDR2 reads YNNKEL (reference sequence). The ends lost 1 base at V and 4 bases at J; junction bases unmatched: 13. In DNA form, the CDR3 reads TGTGCCAGCAGCCAAGGAATGGGTGGGCGGGGGAGATACAATGAGCAGTTCTTC. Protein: CASSQGMGGRGRYNEQFF.

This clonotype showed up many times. The CDR3 sequence is CATSATGGEQYF. As DNA, the CDR3 is TGTGCCACCAGCGCGACAGGGGGCGAGCAGTACTTC. The V gene is TRBV15, the J gene TRBJ2-7; 9 nucleotides match TRBD1. V trimming: 5 bases; J trimming: 6 bases; junction bases outside the gene matches: 2. Germline V gene sequence: CDR1 LNHNV, CDR2 YYDKDF (reference sequence). The CDR3 spans 12 residues.

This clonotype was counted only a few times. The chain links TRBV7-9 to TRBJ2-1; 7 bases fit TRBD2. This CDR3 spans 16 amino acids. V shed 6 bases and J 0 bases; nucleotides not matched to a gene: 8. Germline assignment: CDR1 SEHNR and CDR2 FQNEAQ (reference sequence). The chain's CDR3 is CASRQRESSSYNEQFF. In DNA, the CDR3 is TGTGCCAGCAGACAGCGGGAATCCAGCTCCTACAATGAGCAGTTCTTC.